The 9 T cell receptor beta chains given below trace back to one sample, sequenced in a study of blood T cell repertoires in COVID-19 (dated by TCRdb to 2020 to 2022). The protocol used for the library was the immunoSEQ multiplex PCR assay. TCRdb's version of the immuneACCESS table is confined to in-frame rearrangements and falls short of the full clone set. An unresolved V gene accounts for under half of the shortfall where checked; the remainder is of unknown origin. The sample has 9,000 to 15,000 clones on record, around 79% of them singletons. Clones ranked in the top ten supply around 45% of the sample. Input material: peripheral blood. Receptors were obtained from a man older than 75 with acute or convalescent COVID-19.

This sequence joins TRBV11-3 and TRBJ2-3, with D tentatively TRBD2 (6 bases). CDR1 is SGHNT and CDR2 is YENEEA in the germline V gene. This CDR3 region has 14 residues. Deletions cut 1 base from V and 1 base from J, with 6 bases between. The CDR3 loop reads CASSLGGGTDTQYF. CDR3 nucleotides: TGTGCCAGCAGCTTAGGGGGGGGCACAGATACGCAGTATTTT. Full variable domain (remainder filled in from reference TRBV11-3 and TRBJ2-3): EAGVVQSPRYKIIEKKQPVAFWCNPISGHNTLYWYLQNLGQGPELLIRYENEEAVDDSQLPKDRFSAERLKGVDSTLKIQPAELGDSAVYLCASSLGGGTDTQYFGPGTRLTVL.

This chain uses TRBV7-2 with TRBJ2-5; D remains unclear. V lost 0 bases to trimming and J lost 10 bases, with 6 bases between them. In germline, CDR1 is SGHTA, CDR2 FQGNSA. The CDR3 consists of 11 residues. The CDR3 loop reads CASSLAVYQYF. CDR3 nucleotides: TGTGCCAGCAGCTTAGCCGTTTACCAGTACTTC.

V gene TRBV2 combines with J gene TRBJ1-2; 9 bases line up with TRBD1. The V gene's germline CDR1 is SNHLY and CDR2 FYNNEI. J gave up 6 bases and V 4 bases, and 12 bases lay outside the gene matches. The CDR3 runs to 16 residues. As DNA, the CDR3 is TGTGCCAGCAGTGGTCCTCCGGGACAGGGCGGGGATGGCTACACCTTC. Its protein is CASSGPPGQGGDGYTF.

The chain is built from TRBV5-8 and TRBJ2-3; tentatively, D is TRBD2 (7 bases). Germline V gene sequence: CDR1 SGHTS, CDR2 YDEGEE. V shed 5 bases and J shed 0 bases, with 13 bases lying between them. This CDR3 is built from 15 residues. CDR3 bases: TGTGCCAGCAGGAGGGCGGGGGCCAGCACAGATACGCAGTATTTT. Translation gives CASRRAGASTDTQYF.

In regard to this clone: The junction shows a germline mismatch at one end, possibly a read error. The J gene is TRBJ1-1, the V gene TRBV3-1 (or the pseudogene TRBV3-2), with D possibly TRBD1 on 6 matching bases. CDR1 LGHDT and CDR2 YNNKEL come from the germline V gene (reference sequence). This CDR3 has 17 amino acids. The CDR3 reads CASSGKGDLVLKTEAFF. Here the CDR3 DNA reads TGTGCCAGCAGCGGCAAGGGGGATTTGGTTCTGAAGACTGAAGCTTTCTTT.

This clone came up once. The rearrangement links TRBV15 to TRBJ2-6; TRBD1 might be the D (6 bases). The CDR3 sequence is 19 residues long. Germline loops: CDR1 LNHNV, CDR2 YYDKDF (reference sequence). The V end lost 0 bases, the J end lost 2 bases, and 17 bases lay between the germline ends. The CDR3 bases are TGTGCCACCAGCAGAGATCTTACAGGGTTTGTTACTGGGGCCAACGTCCTGACTTTC. Translating gives CATSRDLTGFVTGANVLTF. The complete variable domain, with remaining parts taken from reference TRBV15 and TRBJ2-6, reads DAMVIQNPRYQVTQFGKPVTLSCSQTLNHNVMYWYQQKSSQAPKLLFHYYDKDFNNEADTPDNFQSRRPNTSFCFLDIRSPGLGDTAMYLCATSRDLTGFVTGANVLTFGAGSRLTVL.

The V gene is TRBV2, the J gene TRBJ1-4; D is undetermined. Trimming cost V 9 bases and J 8 bases, with 7 bases left between them. The CDR3 contains 10 residues. CDR1 and CDR2 (germline): SNHLY, FYNNEI. This CDR3 reads CASAREKLFF. The CDR3 region has the DNA TGTGCCAGTGCGCGGGAAAAACTGTTTTTT.

This clone came up a few times. The chain has TRBV6-5 and TRBJ2-7; 10 bases are a match to TRBD1. CDR3 length: 15 amino acids. CDR1 is MNHEY and CDR2 is SVGAGI in the germline V gene. With V trimmed by 5 bases and J by 5 bases, 9 bases remained unmatched. The CDR3 DNA is TGTGCCAGCAGTAGACCCCGGGACAGGGGAAACGAGCAGTACTTC. This translates into CASSRPRDRGNEQYF.

The chain carries TRBV18 and TRBJ1-3; unclear D gene. The CDR3 runs to 15 residues. Germline V gives CDR1 KGHSH, CDR2 LQKENI. The V end was cut by 6 bases, the J end by 1 base, with 13 bases between. As DNA, the CDR3 is TGTGCCAGCTCCCGTGACACATCTTCTGGAAACACCATATATTTT. Translation gives CASSRDTSSGNTIYF.